This passage covers 20 T cell receptor beta chains from one sample sequenced in a study of pediatric ulcerative colitis. TCRdb's copy holds only in-frame clones and misses some; the assay was immunoSEQ multiplex PCR. The sample lists 50,000 to 65,000 clones, about 90% occurring once. Material: blood. These receptors were taken from a boy aged 5-17 years with severe ulcerative colitis.

The genes are TRBV7-2 and TRBJ2-7, with 7 bases identical to TRBD2. The CDR3 is 14 residues long. Germline assignment: CDR1 SGHTA and CDR2 FQGNSA. The junction had 3 bases not matched to a gene; V was cut back by 4 bases and J by 0 bases. In DNA, the CDR3 is TGTGCCAGCAGCTCCCGGACTAGCTCCTACGAGCAGTACTTC. Protein: CASSSRTSSYEQYF.

The rearrangement uses TRBV2 and TRBJ2-1; possibly TRBD1 or TRBD2 for D (5 bases each). The CDR3 is 15 amino acids. V was cut by 8 bases and J by 2 bases, with 16 bases left in between. The germline V gene has CDR1 SNHLY and CDR2 FYNNEI. Here the CDR3 reads CASCLGDPTYNEQFF. The CDR3 bases are TGTGCCAGCTGCCTGGGGGACCCCACCTACAATGAGCAGTTCTTC.

The gene calls are TRBV6-1 and TRBJ1-4, with TRBD1 matching 8 bases. Per the germline V gene, CDR1 is MNHNS and CDR2 is SASEGT. The CDR3 covers 14 residues. With 4 bases clipped from V and 8 bases from J, the junction kept 6 bases outside the gene matches. The CDR3: CASSVQGAWEKLFF. The CDR3 DNA follows: TGTGCCAGCAGTGTTCAGGGGGCGTGGGAAAAACTGTTTTTT.

V and J are TRBV7-8 and TRBJ1-1, with D uncertain. Germline-derived CDR1 and CDR2 are SGHVS and FQNEAQ. Between the trimmed V and J ends, which lost 2 bases and 0 bases, there was a span of 13 bases. The CDR3 is 16 amino acids. The CDR3 here is CASSLRTGNMNTEAFF. DNA of the CDR3: TGTGCCAGCAGCTTACGGACGGGTAACATGAACACTGAAGCTTTCTTT. The variable domain in full, with the rest retrieved from reference TRBV7-8 and TRBJ1-1, is GAGVSQSPRYKVAKRGQDVALRCDPISGHVSLFWYQQALGQGPEFLTYFQNEAQLDKSGLPSDRFFAERPEGSVSTLKIQRTQQEDSAVYLCASSLRTGNMNTEAFFGQGTRLTVV.

This chain links TRBV13 with TRBJ2-1; possibly TRBD2 for D (5 bases). V was pared by 0 bases and J by 2 bases, with 8 bases between. Germline CDR1 reads PRHDT; CDR2 reads FYEKMQ (reference sequence). This CDR3 is built from 15 residues. The CDR3 coding sequence is TGTGCCAGCAGCTTAGGTCTAGCTGCCTACAATGAGCAGTTCTTC. It specifies CASSLGLAAYNEQFF.

The V call is TRBV7-2, the J call TRBJ1-1; TRBD1 matches 8 bases. The germline V gene encodes CDR1 SGHTA and CDR2 FQGNSA. V lost 5 bases to trimming and J lost 8 bases; unmatched junction nucleotides: 7. The CDR3 consists of 13 residues. The CDR3 sequence: CASSTSGGTEAFF. The CDR3 nucleotides read TGTGCCAGCAGCACCTCAGGGGGCACCGAAGCTTTCTTT. The whole variable domain, remainder taken from reference TRBV7-2 and TRBJ1-1, is GAGVSQSPSNKVTEKGKDVELRCDPISGHTALYWYRQSLGQGLEFLIYFQGNSAPDKSGLPSDRFSAERTGGSVSTLTIQRTQQEDSAVYLCASSTSGGTEAFFGQGTRLTVV.

V gene TRBV6-5 combines with J gene TRBJ2-5, with D perhaps assigned TRBD1 or TRBD2 (5 bases each). The CDR3 is 14 residues long. The V end was cut by 8 bases, the J end by 2 bases, with 15 bases between. CDR1 is MNHEY and CDR2 is SVGAGI in the germline V gene. This CDR3 is CASAGERGQETQYF. The CDR3 nucleotides are TGTGCCAGCGCCGGGGAAAGGGGACAAGAGACCCAGTACTTC.

V gene TRBV5-1 combines with J gene TRBJ2-7; D perhaps matches TRBD2 (5 bases). The germline V and J ends were trimmed by 5 bases and 0 bases, with 15 bases remaining between them. The CDR3 is made up of 15 amino acids. Germline V gene lookup returns CDR1 SGHRS and CDR2 YFSETQ. In DNA, the CDR3 is TGCGCCAGCAGAATAAGCGGAGGTAGCTCCTACGAGCAGTACTTC. This translates into CASRISGGSSYEQYF. The whole variable domain, remainder taken from reference TRBV5-1 and TRBJ2-7, is KAGVTQTPRYLIKTRGQQVTLSCSPISGHRSVSWYQQTPGQGLQFLFEYFSETQRNKGNFPGRFSGRQFSNSRSEMNVSTLELGDSALYLCASRISGGSSYEQYFGPGTRLTVT.

The chain links TRBV15 to TRBJ2-7, with 7 nucleotides matching TRBD2. The germline CDR1 and CDR2 sequences are LNHNV and YYDKDF (reference sequence). There are 15 residues in the CDR3. With V trimmed by 0 bases and J by 3 bases, 5 bases remained unmatched. The CDR3 spells CATSRDNGGNYEQYF. The CDR3 region has the DNA TGTGCCACCAGCAGAGATAACGGGGGGAACTACGAGCAGTACTTC.

The chain employs TRBV9 and TRBJ2-2, with D possibly matching TRBD1 (5 bases). Germline values: CDR1 SGDLS, CDR2 YYNGEE. This CDR3 region has 17 residues. V was shortened by 3 bases and J by 0 bases, with 15 bases between the two germline ends. This CDR3 is CASSAHRITTNTGELFF. The CDR3 region has the DNA TGTGCCAGCAGCGCCCACAGGATTACTACGAACACCGGGGAGCTGTTTTTT.

The chain recombines TRBV30 with TRBJ2-1; TRBD2 matches 7 bases. CDR3 length: 15 residues. CDR1 and CDR2 (germline): GTSNPN, SVGIG (reference sequence). Germline trimming cut 3 bases from V and 4 bases from J; bases unmatched to any gene: 9. The CDR3 bases are TGTGCCTGGAGAAGCCTAGCGGACCCATACAATGAGCAGTTCTTC. It is translated as CAWRSLADPYNEQFF. Complete variable domain (other parts from reference TRBV30 and TRBJ2-1): SQTIHQWPATLVQPVGSPLSLECTVEGTSNPNLYWYRQAAGRGLQLLFYSVGIGQISSEVPQNLSASRPQDRQFILSSKKLLLSDSGFYLCAWRSLADPYNEQFFGPGTRLTVL.

The CDR3 reads CASSFQGTPNEKLFF. CDR3 DNA sequence: TGTGCCAGCAGCTTCCAGGGGACACCTAATGAAAAACTGTTTTTT. The J gene is TRBJ1-4, the V gene TRBV13, with a tentative D call TRBD1 (6 bases). This CDR3 is 15 amino acids long. V was clipped by 3 bases and J by 3 bases, with 11 bases between them. CDR1 PRHDT and CDR2 FYEKMQ come from the germline V gene (reference sequence).

This clone appeared once. This rearrangement joins TRBV4-1 to TRBJ2-1; D call uncertain. Germline V gene lookup returns CDR1 MGHRA and CDR2 YSYEKL. V lost 1 base to trimming and J lost 10 bases, with 17 bases between them. The CDR3 contains 15 residues. The CDR3 region is CASSQGSGLPPEQFF. In DNA form, the CDR3 reads TGCGCCAGCAGCCAAGGGAGTGGGTTACCCCCCGAGCAGTTCTTC.

The chain's CDR3 is CASSLGPTSGRGADTQYF. CDR3 coding DNA: TGTGCCAGCAGCTTAGGCCCGACTAGCGGGAGAGGAGCAGATACGCAGTATTTT. The chain recombines TRBV11-3 with TRBJ2-3; 12 nucleotides align to TRBD2. Germline CDR1 SGHNT, CDR2 YENEEA. Trimming cost V 1 base and J 4 bases; bases outside gene matches: 9. The CDR3 is 18 residues long.

This chain connects TRBV30 to TRBJ2-1, with 10 positions matching TRBD2. Per the germline V gene, CDR1 is GTSNPN and CDR2 is SVGIG (reference sequence). V lost 3 bases, J lost 7 bases, and 6 bases stayed unmatched. The CDR3 totals 14 residues. This CDR3 is CAWRPSGSSNEQFF. CDR3 DNA: TGTGCCTGGAGGCCTAGCGGGAGTAGTAATGAGCAGTTCTTC.

The chain employs TRBV5-6 and TRBJ2-7; 8 bases match TRBD1. CDR1 SGHDT and CDR2 YYEEEE come from the germline V gene. V shed 2 bases, J shed 3 bases, and the junction held 1 base outside the gene matches. The length of the CDR3 is 13 residues. CDR3 loop: CASSFTGGYEQYF. CDR3 in DNA: TGTGCCAGCAGCTTCACAGGGGGCTACGAGCAGTACTTC. The complete variable domain, with remaining parts taken from reference TRBV5-6 and TRBJ2-7, reads DAGVTQSPTHLIKTRGQQVTLRCSPKSGHDTVSWYQQALGQGPQFIFQYYEEEERQRGNFPDRFSGHQFPNYSSELNVNALLLGDSALYLCASSFTGGYEQYFGPGTRLTVT.

The chain links TRBV7-9 to TRBJ2-7; 8 bases agree with TRBD1. Germline-derived CDR1 and CDR2 are SEHNR and FQNEAQ (reference sequence). J was trimmed by 2 bases and V by 5 bases; bases with no gene match: 20. The CDR3 is 19 residues long. This chain's CDR3 is CASSLQVRVGTGATYEQYF. The CDR3 DNA sequence: TGTGCCAGCAGCCTCCAAGTAAGGGTGGGGACAGGCGCCACCTACGAGCAGTACTTC.

This clone appeared once. The rearrangement links TRBV5-6 to TRBJ2-1; no clear D. Germline CDR1 and CDR2: SGHDT and YYEEEE. This CDR3 is 11 amino acids long. The V end was cut by 2 bases, the J end by 9 bases, with 6 bases between. Here the CDR3 reads CASSFTGEQFF. DNA of the CDR3: TGTGCCAGCAGCTTTACGGGTGAGCAGTTCTTC.

This clone turned up a few times. V is TRBV11-3 and J is TRBJ2-7, with 12 positions matching TRBD1. The CDR3 totals 15 residues. After removal of 0 bases from V and 6 bases from J, the junction contained 3 bases not matched to a gene. CDR1 is SGHNT and CDR2 is YENEEA in the germline V gene. This CDR3 reads CASSLEGQGASEQYF. The CDR3 DNA follows: TGTGCCAGCAGCTTAGAGGGACAGGGGGCCTCCGAGCAGTACTTC. Combining the CDR3 with reference TRBV11-3 and TRBJ2-7 gives the whole variable domain EAGVVQSPRYKIIEKKQPVAFWCNPISGHNTLYWYLQNLGQGPELLIRYENEEAVDDSQLPKDRFSAERLKGVDSTLKIQPAELGDSAVYLCASSLEGQGASEQYFGPGTRLTVT.

Concerning this clone: The junction departs from the called germline gene at one end, perhaps through a read error. The rearrangement links TRBV13 to TRBJ2-1, with D unresolved. The V gene's germline CDR1 is PRHDT and CDR2 FYEKMQ (reference sequence). This CDR3 has 14 amino acids. In nucleotides, the CDR3 is TGTGCCAGCAGCATAGGTATCTCCTACAATGAGCAGTTCTTC. It encodes CASSIGISYNEQFF.